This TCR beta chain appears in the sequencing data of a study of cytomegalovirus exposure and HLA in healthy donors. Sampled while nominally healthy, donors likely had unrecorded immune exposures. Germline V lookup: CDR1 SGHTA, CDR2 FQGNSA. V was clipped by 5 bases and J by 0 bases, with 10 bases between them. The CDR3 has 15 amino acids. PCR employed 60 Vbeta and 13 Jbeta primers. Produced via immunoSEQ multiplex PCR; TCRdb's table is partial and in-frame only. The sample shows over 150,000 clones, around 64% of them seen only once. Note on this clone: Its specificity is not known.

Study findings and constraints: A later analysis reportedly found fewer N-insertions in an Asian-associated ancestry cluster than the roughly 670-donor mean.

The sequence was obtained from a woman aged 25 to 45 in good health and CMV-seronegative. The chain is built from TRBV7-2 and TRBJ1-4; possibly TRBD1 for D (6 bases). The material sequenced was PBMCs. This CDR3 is CASSPRGSTNEKLFF. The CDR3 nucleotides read TGTGCCAGCAGCCCCAGGGGTTCAACTAATGAAAAACTGTTTTTT.